Below, 24 T cell receptor beta chains from the same sample are listed, as sequenced in a study of blood T cells in healthy people across ages (dated by TCRdb to about 2015). The library was made by 5' RACE. A second PCR of 7 to 11 cycles was run with a J-beta primer mix and a sample-barcoded 5' primer. TCRdb reprocessing: public reads trimmed at Q25 with fastp, clones called with MiXCR, in-frame beta chains kept. Rows merge per CDR3 protein into single entries with the most common DNA and genes. For this sample the table gives some 1.8 million distinct CDR3 sequences, of which around 42% were detected only once. The ten biggest clones cover roughly 23% of the sample. The specimen was blood. These receptors originate from a human donor in good health.

In this sample, this clonotype turned up a few times. The chain has TRBV7-9 and TRBJ1-2; 7 bases align to TRBD1. V shed 5 bases, J shed 7 bases, and the junction held 7 bases outside the gene matches. In germline, CDR1 is SEHNR, CDR2 FQNEAQ (reference sequence). The CDR3 covers 13 residues. As DNA, the CDR3 is TGTGCCAGCAGCATCCTCCGACAGGGTGGCTACACCTTC. Residues: CASSILRQGGYTF.

This chain joins TRBV5-1 and TRBJ2-1; D may match TRBD1 or TRBD2 (5 bases each). The length of the CDR3 is 12 residues. The germline gives CDR1 SGHRS, CDR2 YFSETQ. The germline V and J ends were trimmed by 5 bases and 5 bases, with 8 bases remaining between them. CDR3 residues: CASSWGNNEQFF. The CDR3 nucleotides read TGCGCCAGCAGTTGGGGGAACAATGAGCAGTTCTTC.

This clonotype turned up a few times. The chain is built from TRBV4-2 and TRBJ1-4; no firm D call. The V end was cut by 5 bases, the J end by 8 bases, with 27 bases between. The CDR3 has 18 residues. Germline loops: CDR1 LGHNA, CDR2 YNFKEQ. CDR3 in amino acids: CASSLYIWMSGSGEKLFF. CDR3 in DNA: TGTGCCAGCAGCTTATACATTTGGATGTCAGGATCGGGAGAAAAACTGTTTTTT.

The count of this clonotype is one. The chain combines TRBV5-5 with TRBJ1-1; D might be TRBD1 (6 bases). V was shortened by 4 bases and J by 5 bases, with 15 bases between the two germline ends. This CDR3 has 14 residues. Germline V gene data show CDR1 as SGHKS and CDR2 as YYEKEE (reference sequence). CDR3 sequence: CASSPGHGGTEAFF. Written as DNA, the CDR3 is TGTGCCAGCAGCCCGGGACATGGAGGGACTGAAGCTTTCTTT.

The CDR3 coding sequence is TGTGCCAGCAGCTTGGCCGCGTCGGGGCCCTACTATGGCTACACCTTC. It is translated as CASSLAASGPYYGYTF. The chain employs TRBV5-6 and TRBJ1-2; possible D gene TRBD1, 5 bases. This CDR3 has 16 residues. Trimming took 0 bases from V and 3 from J, leaving 15 bases between them. Germline lookup yields CDR1 SGHDT and CDR2 YYEEEE.

This chain links TRBV7-9 with TRBJ2-5; 12 bases match TRBD1. The J call is doubtful: the DNA matches TRBJ2-7 better. Germline V CDR1 and CDR2: SEHNR, FQNEAQ (reference sequence). The CDR3 extends over 16 amino acids. Here the CDR3 reads CASSLGRDRGLYEQYF. CDR3 sequence (DNA): TGTGCCAGCAGCTTAGGCCGGGACAGGGGGCTCTACGAGCAGTACTTC.

The chain uses TRBV24-1 and TRBJ2-5; D is unresolved. CDR1 and CDR2 (germline): KGHDR, SFDVKD. V was shortened by 4 bases and J by 5 bases, with 10 bases between the two germline ends. The CDR3 contains 13 residues. In DNA, the CDR3 is TGTGCCACCAGTGAAGGACCAAGGGAGACCCAGTACTTC. This gives the protein CATSEGPRETQYF.

The chain employs TRBV12-3 or TRBV12-4 and TRBJ2-3, with 9 bases matching TRBD2. J was trimmed by 4 bases and V by 3 bases; bases with no gene match: 17. The CDR3 consists of 19 residues. The CDR3: CASSFWSGGGAVFSDTQYF. Here the CDR3 DNA reads TGTGCCAGCAGTTTCTGGTCTGGCGGGGGGGCCGTATTTTCAGATACGCAGTATTTT.

The chain carries TRBV2 and TRBJ2-5, with D perhaps TRBD2 (7 bases). The last part of the DNA fits TRBJ2-7 better; the J call may be wrong. The CDR3 contains 15 residues. Per germline, CDR1 SNHLY and CDR2 FYNNEI. The CDR3 is CASSELSGGPYEQYF. The CDR3, as DNA: TGTGCCAGCAGTGAGCTCTCCGGGGGGCCCTACGAGCAGTACTTC.

The rearrangement links TRBV29-1 to TRBJ2-3; 8 positions match TRBD2. This CDR3 spans 12 amino acids. CDR1 and CDR2 from the germline V gene are SQVTM and ANQGSEA. With 7 bases clipped from V and 6 bases from J, the junction kept 6 bases outside the gene matches. As DNA, the CDR3 is TGCAGCGCGGGGGGGCCGGGGGATACGCAGTATTTT. This encodes CSAGGPGDTQYF.

The CDR3 nucleotides read TGCAGTGCCGACCCGGGACTAGGCAACACAGATACGCAGTATTTT. The encoded protein is CSADPGLGNTDTQYF. The chain employs TRBV20-1 and TRBJ2-3; 8 bases agree with TRBD2. The germline V gene encodes CDR1 DFQATT and CDR2 SNEGSKA (reference sequence). This CDR3 has 15 residues. J lost 2 bases, V lost 6 bases, and 10 bases had no gene match.

This rearrangement joins TRBV7-9 to TRBJ1-5; TRBD1 might be the D (5 bases). CDR3 length: 13 amino acids. The germline V gene encodes CDR1 SEHNR and CDR2 FQNEAQ (reference sequence). The V gene lost 5 bases and the J gene lost 9 bases, with 14 bases spanning the gap. The CDR3 loop reads CASSPFSGLPQHF. In nucleotides, the CDR3 is TGTGCCAGCAGCCCATTTTCAGGGTTGCCCCAGCATTTT.

DNA for the CDR3: TGTGCCAGCAGCGCCGGACAGGGAAGTTCCTACAATGAGCAGTTCTTC. It translates to CASSAGQGSSYNEQFF. The V and J genes are TRBV9 and TRBJ2-1; TRBD1 agrees at 8 bases. V lost 3 bases to trimming and J lost 1 base; unmatched junction nucleotides: 6. The CDR3 has 16 residues. Germline lookup yields CDR1 SGDLS and CDR2 YYNGEE.

The chain couples TRBV11-2 to TRBJ2-3, with 7 bases matching TRBD1. The CDR3 loop spans 17 amino acids. Germline trimming cut 6 bases from V and 4 bases from J; bases unmatched to any gene: 16. Germline CDR1 and CDR2: SGHAT and FQNNGV. The CDR3 here is CASRDHRDSREADTQYF. Written as DNA, the CDR3 is TGTGCCAGCAGAGACCACAGGGACAGCCGAGAAGCAGATACGCAGTATTTT.

The chain has TRBV29-1 and TRBJ1-1; D possibly corresponds to TRBD1 (5 bases). The CDR3 sequence is 13 residues long. V shed 5 bases and J shed 0 bases, with 10 bases lying between them. Germline loops: CDR1 SQVTM, CDR2 ANQGSEA. CDR3 in amino acids: CSVRQNMNTEAFF. In DNA form, the CDR3 reads TGCAGCGTTCGACAGAACATGAACACTGAAGCTTTCTTT. The full variable domain, rest sourced from reference TRBV29-1 and TRBJ1-1, is SAVISQKPSRDICQRGTSLTIQCQVDSQVTMMFWYRQQPGQSLTLIATANQGSEATYESGFVIDKFPISRPNLTFSTLTVSNMSPEDSSIYLCSVRQNMNTEAFFGQGTRLTVV.

The rearrangement joins TRBV20-1 to TRBJ2-5; 8 bases fit TRBD2. Trimming took 6 bases from V and 4 from J; bases not matched to a gene: 16. CDR1 DFQATT and CDR2 SNEGSKA come from the germline V gene (reference sequence). The CDR3 runs to 16 residues. The CDR3 region is CSARPPGTRLRETQYF. The CDR3 DNA reads TGCAGTGCCCGTCCACCCGGGACTAGACTCCGAGAGACCCAGTACTTC.

The gene calls are TRBV6-2 or TRBV6-3 and TRBJ2-4; TRBD2 aligns across 12 bases. The V gene's germline CDR1 is MNHEY and CDR2 SVGEGT. This CDR3 has 14 amino acids. V shed 1 base and J 15 bases; nucleotides not matched to a gene: 7. CDR3 sequence reads: CASSYFARTSGVYF. CDR3 coding DNA: TGTGCCAGCAGTTACTTCGCGAGGACTAGCGGGGTGTACTTC.

The V call is TRBV5-6, the J call TRBJ2-3; D not certain. Trimming left V 6 bases short and J 2 bases short, with 10 bases between. The germline V gene has CDR1 SGHDT and CDR2 YYEEEE. CDR3 length: 13 residues. CDR3 sequence: CASTRPPTDTQYF. In nucleotides, the CDR3 is TGTGCCAGCACCCGACCCCCCACAGATACGCAGTATTTT.

The table lists this clonotype with a few counts. The J gene is TRBJ2-7, the V gene TRBV7-9; no firm D call. Trimming took 2 bases from V and 3 from J, leaving 8 bases between them. Per the germline V gene, CDR1 is SEHNR and CDR2 is FQNEAQ (reference sequence). This CDR3 has 13 residues. The CDR3 nucleotides read TGTGCCAGCAGCTTACAGGCCGACTACGAGCAGTACTTC. This codes for CASSLQADYEQYF.

This clonotype was seen a handful of times. The CDR3 region is CSVERGGSDTQYF. DNA of the CDR3: TGCAGCGTTGAGCGGGGGGGGTCAGATACGCAGTATTTT. This chain uses TRBV29-1 with TRBJ2-3, with 9 bases matching TRBD2. Germline CDR1 is SQVTM and CDR2 is ANQGSEA. This CDR3 spans 13 amino acids. The V and J ends lost 3 bases and 4 bases, in that order; junction bases with no gene match: 2.

The chain recombines TRBV10-3 with TRBJ1-2; D possibly corresponds to TRBD1 (5 bases). The V and J ends lost 10 bases and 2 bases respectively, with 14 bases between them. CDR1 is ENHRY, CDR2 SYGVKD, per germline. This CDR3 is built from 13 residues. The CDR3 region is CASHRDGNYGYTF. The DNA of the CDR3 is TGTGCCAGCCACCGGGACGGCAACTATGGCTACACCTTC.

This clonotype was counted ten times or more. The chain joins TRBV20-1 to TRBJ2-5, with D possibly being TRBD2 (6 bases). The CDR3 extends over 13 amino acids. The germline V gene encodes CDR1 DFQATT and CDR2 SNEGSKA (reference sequence). V was cut by 5 bases and J by 2 bases, with 12 bases left in between. CDR3 sequence (DNA): TGCAGTGCTTCCCCCGGGAGACAAGAGACCCAGTACTTC. Translated, it gives CSASPGRQETQYF.

The rearrangement links TRBV7-9 to TRBJ1-2; D might be TRBD1 (5 bases). The CDR3 totals 14 residues. Per germline, CDR1 SEHNR and CDR2 FQNEAQ (reference sequence). Trimming shortened V by 2 bases and J by 4 bases, and 11 bases separated the two germline ends. In nucleotides, the CDR3 is TGTGCCAGCAGCTTATATACGGACACCTATGGCTACACCTTC. Its protein is CASSLYTDTYGYTF.

DNA of the CDR3: TGTGCCAGCACCACGTCGGGACTAGAGCAGTTCTTC. It yields the protein CASTTSGLEQFF. This chain uses TRBV7-2 with TRBJ2-1, with 7 nucleotides matching TRBD2. The CDR3 is 12 residues long. The germline V gene has CDR1 SGHTA and CDR2 FQGNSA. V was clipped by 7 bases and J by 10 bases; unmatched bases: 7. The complete variable domain, with remaining parts taken from reference TRBV7-2 and TRBJ2-1, reads GAGVSQSPSNKVTEKGKDVELRCDPISGHTALYWYRQSLGQGLEFLIYFQGNSAPDKSGLPSDRFSAERTGGSVSTLTIQRTQQEDSAVYLCASTTSGLEQFFGPGTRLTVL.